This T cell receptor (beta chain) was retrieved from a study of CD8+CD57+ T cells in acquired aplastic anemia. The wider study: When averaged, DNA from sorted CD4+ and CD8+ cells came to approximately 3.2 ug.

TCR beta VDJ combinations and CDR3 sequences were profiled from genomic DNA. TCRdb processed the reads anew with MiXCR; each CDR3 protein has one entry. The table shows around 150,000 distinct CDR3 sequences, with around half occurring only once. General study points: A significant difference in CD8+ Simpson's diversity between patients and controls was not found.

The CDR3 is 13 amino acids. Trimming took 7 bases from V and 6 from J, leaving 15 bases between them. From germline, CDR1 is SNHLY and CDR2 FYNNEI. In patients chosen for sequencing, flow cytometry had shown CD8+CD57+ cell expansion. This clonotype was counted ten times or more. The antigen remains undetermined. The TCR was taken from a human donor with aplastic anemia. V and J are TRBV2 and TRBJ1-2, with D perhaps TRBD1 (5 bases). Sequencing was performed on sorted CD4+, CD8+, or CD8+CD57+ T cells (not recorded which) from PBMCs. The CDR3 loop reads CASTQRGYDGYTF. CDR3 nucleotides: TGTGCCAGCACCCAACGGGGGTATGATGGCTACACCTTC.